This is a list of T cell receptor beta chains from one sample in a study of CD8+ T cells in alopecia areata. Libraries were prepared by immunoSEQ multiplex PCR; TCRdb keeps only in-frame clonotypes and omits some of them. The table has 170,000 or so clones, approximately 65% seen once. The material sequenced was CD4+ T cells sorted from blood, taken at week 4, from a patient treated with tofacitinib. These receptors originate from a human donor with alopecia areata. CDR3s include the opening cysteine and the closing phenylalanine or tryptophan. D genes are given only for firm matches. Clone size appears in some rows only: once, few, many, or a class for an expanded clone.

TRBV15	NA	NA	TRBJ1-6	CATSRDRAAPLHF	TGTGCCACCAGCAGAGATCGGGCAGCACCCCTCCACTTT
TRBV4-3	NA	once	TRBJ1-5	CASSSQVSNQPQHF	TGCGCCAGCAGTTCCCAGGTTAGCAATCAGCCCCAGCATTTT
TRBV5-4	TRBD1	once	TRBJ1-2	CASSLTGAYGYTF	TGTGCCAGCAGCTTGACAGGGGCCTATGGCTACACCTTC
TRBV29-1	TRBD2	once	TRBJ2-5	CSVEDPGLAFGETQYF	TGCAGCGTTGAAGATCCGGGACTAGCGTTTGGGGAGACCCAGTACTTC
TRBV7-2	TRBD1	NA	TRBJ1-5	CASSLRTGGNQPQHF	TGTGCCAGCAGCTTACGGACAGGGGGCAATCAGCCCCAGCATTTT
TRBV2	NA	NA	TRBJ2-7	CASSEATGNEQYF	TGTGCCAGCAGTGAAGCGACGGGCAACGAGCAGTACTTC
TRBV7-6	NA	few	TRBJ2-7	CASSDGYEQYF	TGTGCCAGCAGCGATGGCTACGAGCAGTACTTC
TRBV6-5	NA	NA	TRBJ2-5	CASSYSMAAMETQYF	TGTGCCAGCAGTTACTCGATGGCAGCTATGGAGACCCAGTACTTC
TRBV9	NA	NA	TRBJ2-7	CASSVASASLEQYF	TGTGCCAGCAGCGTAGCTAGTGCATCCCTCGAGCAGTACTTC
TRBV6-5	NA	NA	TRBJ2-1	CASSDFYNEQFF	TGTGCCAGCAGTGACTTTTACAATGAGCAGTTCTTC
TRBV15	NA	many	TRBJ1-1	CATSRVRRESEAFF	TGTGCCACCAGCAGAGTGCGGAGAGAATCTGAAGCTTTCTTT
TRBV30	NA	NA	TRBJ1-2	CAWSADGAAEGRGYTF	TGTGCCTGGAGTGCCGATGGGGCGGCAGAGGGCCGGGGCTACACCTTC
TRBV11-3	NA	NA	TRBJ2-7	CASSLTRGGEQYF	TGTGCCAGCAGCCTAACCCGGGGAGGCGAGCAGTACTTC
TRBV29-1	NA	few	TRBJ2-3	CSVDGGGTDTQYF	TGCAGCGTTGATGGCGGGGGCACAGATACGCAGTATTTT
TRBV6-5	NA	NA	TRBJ2-2	CASREANTGELFF	TGTGCCAGCAGGGAAGCGAACACCGGGGAGCTGTTTTTT
TRBV9	NA	once	TRBJ2-7	CASSAGWAVDYEQYF	TGTGCCAGCAGCGCGGGGTGGGCGGTGGATTACGAGCAGTACTTC
TRBV15	NA	NA	TRBJ2-1	CATSRTGSSYNEQFF	TGTGCCACCAGCAGAACGGGCAGCTCCTACAATGAGCAGTTCTTC
TRBV25-1	NA	NA	TRBJ2-2	CASSEFGELFF	TGTGCCAGCAGTGAATTCGGGGAGCTGTTTTTT
TRBV2	TRBD1	few	TRBJ2-3	CARDRDRGLSSTDTQYF	TGTGCCAGAGATCGGGACAGGGGGCTCTCTAGCACAGATACGCAGTATTTT
TRBV30	NA	NA	TRBJ1-4	CAWMQVEKLFF	TGTGCCTGGATGCAAGTTGAAAAACTGTTTTTT
TRBV11-2	TRBD2	NA	TRBJ2-7	CASSLGTTRTYEQYF	TGTGCCAGCAGCCTCGGGACTACCCGAACCTACGAGCAGTACTTC
TRBV9	NA	NA	TRBJ2-1	CASSRDREQFF	TGTGCCAGCAGTAGGGATCGTGAGCAGTTCTTC